These 8 T cell receptor beta chains came from one sample sequenced in a study of blood T cell repertoires in COVID-19. Data came from immunoSEQ multiplex PCR; TCRdb stores just in-frame clones and leaves some out. Here the sample spans roughly 220,000 clones, more than 75% being singletons. The sequencing input was peripheral blood. The receptors shown here come from a woman at least 80 years old with COVID-19, enrolled during active disease.

The chain uses TRBV4-1 and TRBJ1-1, with 9 bases identical to TRBD1. The CDR3 length is 16 residues. The trim removed 2 bases at V and 4 bases at J, leaving 8 bases unmatched. Germline-derived CDR1 and CDR2 are MGHRA and YSYEKL. In DNA form, the CDR3 reads TGCGCCAGCAGCCAACCGGACAGGGGTGGGATCACTGAAGCTTTCTTT. This sequence encodes CASSQPDRGGITEAFF.

This sequence joins TRBV2 and TRBJ2-7; 8 bases line up with TRBD1. The CDR3 length is 14 residues. CDR1 SNHLY and CDR2 FYNNEI come from the germline V gene. V was pared by 7 bases and J by 3 bases, with 8 bases of the junction left unmatched. The CDR3 DNA reads TGTGCCAGCAATGCCGGGACAGGCCGCTACGAGCAGTACTTC. It encodes CASNAGTGRYEQYF.

CDR3 sequence reads: CASSLGRDRESRTIYF. As DNA, the CDR3 is TGTGCCAGCAGCTTAGGCCGGGACAGGGAGTCGAGAACCATATATTTT. This chain uses TRBV3-1 (or the pseudogene TRBV3-2) with TRBJ1-3, with 9 bases fitting TRBD1. V shed 5 bases, J shed 10 bases, and the junction held 15 bases outside the gene matches. The CDR3 runs to 16 residues. The germline CDR1 and CDR2 sequences are LGHDT and YNNKEL (reference sequence).

Concerning this clone: One end of the junction is discordant with germline, which a read error may explain. This chain connects TRBV29-1 to TRBJ2-2, with D possibly TRBD1 on 6 matching bases. There are 14 residues in the CDR3. Germline V gives CDR1 SQVTM, CDR2 ANQGSEA. In DNA form, the CDR3 reads TGCAGCGTTCAAGACAGGAAGAACACCGGGGAGCTGTTTTTT. Its translation: CSVQDRKNTGELFF.

V is TRBV2 and J is TRBJ1-5, with TRBD1 matching over 7 bases. The junction had 3 bases not matched to a gene; V was cut back by 7 bases and J by 0 bases. CDR3 length: 14 residues. Germline V gives CDR1 SNHLY, CDR2 FYNNEI. The CDR3: CASNRGNSNQPQHF. The CDR3 nucleotides read TGTGCCAGCAACAGGGGAAATAGCAATCAGCCCCAGCATTTT.

The gene calls are TRBV20-1 and TRBJ1-1, with a possible D match to TRBD1 (6 bases). V was cut by 3 bases and J by 0 bases, with 8 bases left in between. The CDR3 extends over 13 amino acids. In germline, CDR1 is DFQATT, CDR2 SNEGSKA (reference sequence). The chain's CDR3 is CSASQGMNTEAFF. CDR3 bases: TGCAGTGCTAGTCAGGGGATGAACACTGAAGCTTTCTTT.

This clone showed up just a few times. The chain recombines TRBV3-1 (or the pseudogene TRBV3-2) with TRBJ1-1; no clear D gene. The germline V and J ends were trimmed by 9 bases and 3 bases, with 17 bases remaining between them. CDR1 LGHDT and CDR2 YNNKEL come from the germline V gene (reference sequence). This CDR3 contains 14 residues. The CDR3, as DNA: TGTGCCAGTAAACGGGGTTATGTGGACACTGAAGCTTTCTTT. Its translation: CASKRGYVDTEAFF.

The chain carries TRBV11-1 and TRBJ2-3; unclear D gene. Deletions cut 4 bases from V and 5 bases from J, with 4 bases between. This CDR3 contains 11 residues. Germline CDR1 reads SGHAT; CDR2 reads FQDESV (reference sequence). CDR3: CASSSQDTQYF. Written as DNA, the CDR3 is TGTGCCAGCAGCTCCCAAGATACGCAGTATTTT.